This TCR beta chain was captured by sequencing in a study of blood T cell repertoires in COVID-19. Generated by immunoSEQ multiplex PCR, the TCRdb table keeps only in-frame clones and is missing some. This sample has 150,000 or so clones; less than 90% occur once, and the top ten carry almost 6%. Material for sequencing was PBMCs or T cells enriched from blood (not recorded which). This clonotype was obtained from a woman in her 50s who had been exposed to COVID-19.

The CDR3 DNA is TGTGCCAGCAGCCCGGGGAACCGAATGAATGAGCAGTTCTTC. It yields the protein CASSPGNRMNEQFF. The chain is built from TRBV3-1 (or the pseudogene TRBV3-2) and TRBJ2-1; D is possibly TRBD2 (5 bases). Germline CDR1 and CDR2: LGHDT and YNNKEL (reference sequence). V shed 4 bases and J shed 7 bases, with 14 bases lying between them. CDR3 size: 14 residues.